This T cell receptor beta chain was found in a study of cytomegalovirus exposure and HLA in healthy donors. 13 Jbeta primers and 60 Vbeta primers were used for the PCR. Sequenced by immunoSEQ multiplex PCR; TCRdb stores in-frame clones only, minus some. This sample yields more than 100,000 clones, of which roughly 60% are seen a single time; 2% to 2.5% belongs to the top ten. The length of the CDR3 is 16 residues. Germline V gene data show CDR1 as MGHRA and CDR2 as YSYEKL. The V gene lost 0 bases and the J gene lost 0 bases, with 9 bases spanning the gap. The chain couples TRBV4-1 to TRBJ1-3, with D uncertain. Specimen: PBMCs. The TCR was taken from a woman aged 40 to 49 in good health and CMV-seronegative. CDR3 nucleotides: TGCGCCAGCAGCCAAGAGGTCCGCGGCTCTGGAAACACCATATATTTT. The encoded protein is CASSQEVRGSGNTIYF.